This is a list of T cell receptor beta chains from one sample in a study of T-cell memory formation after mild COVID-19. TCRdb re-derived calls from the 5' RACE reads in MiXCR, one entry per CDR3 protein. The sample holds about 150,000 distinct CDR3 sequences, less than 25% seen once. What was sequenced was PBMCs or a T cell subset sorted from them (not recorded which). The receptor set was obtained from an adult woman who had mild COVID-19 (a few samples of this study predate the infection). Cell type and time point are not known. CDR3s include the opening cysteine and the closing phenylalanine or tryptophan.

TRBJ2-5	TRBV15	CATSRDLDRVRETQYF
TRBJ2-5	TRBV7-9	CASSSWTSGIETQYF
TRBJ2-1	TRBV5-6	CASSTPGLAGGSYNEQFF
TRBJ2-1	TRBV7-9	CASSHQAGTGYNEQFF
TRBJ2-7	TRBV12-3/TRBV12-4	CASSLTGYEQYF
TRBJ2-5	TRBV7-9	CASSRLGQETQYF
TRBJ2-2	TRBV19	CASSITPGSPGELFF
TRBJ2-7	TRBV7-9	CASSLDGGPDSYEQYF
TRBJ1-1	TRBV27	CASRQGENTEAFF
TRBJ2-1	TRBV5-6	CASSLVGDHNEQFF
TRBJ1-5	TRBV6-1	CASSAISNQPQHF
TRBJ2-7	TRBV5-1	CASSLAGLEGEYYEQYF